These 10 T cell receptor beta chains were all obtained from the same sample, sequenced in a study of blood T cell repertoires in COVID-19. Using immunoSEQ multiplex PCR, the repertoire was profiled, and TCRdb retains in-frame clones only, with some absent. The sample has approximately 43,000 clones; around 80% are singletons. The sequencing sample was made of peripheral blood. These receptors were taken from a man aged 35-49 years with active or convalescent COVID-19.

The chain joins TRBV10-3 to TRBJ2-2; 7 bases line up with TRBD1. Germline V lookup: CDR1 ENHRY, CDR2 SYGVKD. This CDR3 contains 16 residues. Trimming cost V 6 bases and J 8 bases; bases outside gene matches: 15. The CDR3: CAISRGSQGLGGELFF. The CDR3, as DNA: TGTGCCATCAGCCGAGGGTCACAGGGGCTCGGTGGGGAGCTGTTTTTT.

The CDR3 DNA reads as TGCGCCAGCAGCTTGGGAGAGGGCACTGAAGCTTTCTTT. Translation gives CASSLGEGTEAFF. The chain is built from TRBV5-1 and TRBJ1-1; no reliable D call. The ends were cut back, 0 bases at V and 4 bases at J, with 7 bases in the middle. This CDR3 region has 13 residues. Per the germline V gene, CDR1 is SGHRS and CDR2 is YFSETQ. Complete variable domain (other parts from reference TRBV5-1 and TRBJ1-1): KAGVTQTPRYLIKTRGQQVTLSCSPISGHRSVSWYQQTPGQGLQFLFEYFSETQRNKGNFPGRFSGRQFSNSRSEMNVSTLELGDSALYLCASSLGEGTEAFFGQGTRLTVV.

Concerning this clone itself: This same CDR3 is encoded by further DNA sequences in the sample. CDR3 sequence (DNA): TGCAGCGTTCGGAGAGATGAAAAACTGTTTTTT. As protein: CSVRRDEKLFF. V usage is TRBV29-1 and J usage is TRBJ1-4; D gene ambiguous. V was shortened by 5 bases and J by 6 bases, with 7 bases between the two germline ends. Germline V gene data show CDR1 as SQVTM and CDR2 as ANQGSEA. The CDR3 extends over 11 amino acids.

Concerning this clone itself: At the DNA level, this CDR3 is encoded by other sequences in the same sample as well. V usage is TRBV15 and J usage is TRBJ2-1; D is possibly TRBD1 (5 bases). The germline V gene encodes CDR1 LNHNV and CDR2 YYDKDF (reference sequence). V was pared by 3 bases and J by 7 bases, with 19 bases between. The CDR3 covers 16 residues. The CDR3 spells CATSREEIGAVNEQFF. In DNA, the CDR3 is TGTGCCACCAGCAGGGAAGAGATTGGGGCAGTAAATGAGCAGTTCTTC.

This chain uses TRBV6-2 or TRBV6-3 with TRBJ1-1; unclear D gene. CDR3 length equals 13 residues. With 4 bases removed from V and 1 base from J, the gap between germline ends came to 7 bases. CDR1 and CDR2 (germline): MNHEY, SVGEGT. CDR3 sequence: CASSFLPNTEAFF. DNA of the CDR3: TGTGCCAGCAGTTTTCTTCCGAACACTGAAGCTTTCTTT.

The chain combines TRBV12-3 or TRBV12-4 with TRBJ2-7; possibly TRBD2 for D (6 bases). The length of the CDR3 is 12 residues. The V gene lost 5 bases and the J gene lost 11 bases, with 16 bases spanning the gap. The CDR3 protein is CASSLGPGLKYF. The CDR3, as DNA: TGTGCCAGCAGTCTCGGCCCGGGACTCAAGTACTTC.

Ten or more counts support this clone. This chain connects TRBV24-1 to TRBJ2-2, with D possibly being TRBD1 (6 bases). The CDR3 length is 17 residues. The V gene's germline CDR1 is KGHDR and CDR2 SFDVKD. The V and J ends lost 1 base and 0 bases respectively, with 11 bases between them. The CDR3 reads CATSDLQGGANTGELFF. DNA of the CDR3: TGTGCCACCAGTGATTTACAGGGTGGCGCGAACACCGGGGAGCTGTTTTTT.

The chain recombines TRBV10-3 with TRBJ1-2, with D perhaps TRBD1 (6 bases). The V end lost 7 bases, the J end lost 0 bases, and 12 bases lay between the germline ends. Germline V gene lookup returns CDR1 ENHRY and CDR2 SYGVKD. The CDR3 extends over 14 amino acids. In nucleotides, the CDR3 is TGTGCCATCACCGCAAGGACAGCTAACTATGGCTACACCTTC. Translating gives CAITARTANYGYTF.

CDR3 in amino acids: CASSLDTSNYGYTF. The CDR3 coding sequence is TGTGCCAGCAGCTTAGACACCAGTAACTATGGCTACACCTTC. The V gene is TRBV11-2, the J gene TRBJ1-2, with no clear D. There are 14 residues in the CDR3. Germline V gene lookup returns CDR1 SGHAT and CDR2 FQNNGV. V was trimmed by 0 bases and J by 1 base, leaving 6 bases between them.

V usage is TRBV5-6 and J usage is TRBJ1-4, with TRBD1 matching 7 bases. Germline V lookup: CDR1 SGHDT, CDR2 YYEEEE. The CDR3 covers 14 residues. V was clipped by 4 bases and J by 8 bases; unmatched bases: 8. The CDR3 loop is CASSLDRAEEKLFF. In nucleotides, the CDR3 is TGTGCCAGCAGCCTTGACAGGGCAGAAGAAAAACTGTTTTTT.